Listed below are T cell receptor beta chains from one sample, sequenced in a study of metastatic and nonmetastatic thyroid tumors. From the PCR reads, TCRdb re-called clones with MiXCR. The table includes fewer than 15,000 clones, over 20% detected once. Sequenced: tumor tissue. Receptors were obtained from a female donor with papillary thyroid cancer or a benign thyroid nodule (not recorded which). Some clones in this sample may be carry-over from other donors' samples. The CDR3 runs from the conserved cysteine through the conserved F or W. D genes are given only for firm matches. Expanded clones get a size class; other rows say once, few or many, or leave the size out.

d_gene	j_gene	v_gene	abundance	CDR3aa	CDR3nt
TRBD1	TRBJ2-7	TRBV29-1	many	CSVEGTDAYEQYF	TGCAGCGTTGAGGGGACAGACGCCTACGAGCAGTACTTC
.	TRBJ2-7	TRBV27	medium-sized	CASSAYSYEQYF	TGTGCCAGCAGTGCCTACTCCTACGAGCAGTACTTC
.	TRBJ2-2	TRBV20-1	.	CSANPLVTGELFF	TGCAGTGCGAACCCACTTGTGACCGGGGAGCTGTTTTTT
.	TRBJ1-1	TRBV6-1	medium-sized	CASREVGTEAFF	TGTGCCAGCAGGGAAGTGGGCACTGAAGCTTTCTTT
.	TRBJ1-1	TRBV4-1	.	CASSQPRKAGDTEAFF	TGCGCCAGCAGCCAACCACGGAAGGCGGGCGACACTGAAGCTTTCTTT
.	TRBJ1-4	TRBV12-3/TRBV12-4	.	CARIRATNEKLFF	TGTGCCAGAATTAGGGCGACTAATGAAAAACTGTTTTTT
.	TRBJ2-3	TRBV3-1	many	CASSQDMGADTQYF	TGTGCCAGCAGCCAAGATATGGGGGCGGATACGCAGTATTTT
TRBD1	TRBJ2-7	TRBV11-2	.	CASSPGQGFSYEQYF	TGTGCCAGCAGCCCAGGACAGGGTTTCTCCTACGAGCAGTACTTC
.	TRBJ2-7	TRBV20-1	many	CSARTVNEQYF	TGCAGTGCTAGGACAGTTAACGAGCAGTACTTC
.	TRBJ1-6	TRBV18	many	CASSPGAGSPLHF	TGTGCCAGCTCACCAGGGGCCGGTTCACCCCTCCACTTT
TRBD1	TRBJ1-1	TRBV15	many	CATSRDVPLGQALNTEAFF	TGTGCCACCAGCAGAGATGTCCCTTTGGGACAGGCGTTGAACACTGAAGCTTTCTTT
TRBD1	TRBJ1-4	TRBV7-8	many	CASSFGQGEEKLFF	TGTGCCAGCAGCTTCGGACAGGGGGAGGAAAAACTGTTTTTT
TRBD1	TRBJ1-1	TRBV25-1	.	CASSRVWDSEAFF	TGTGCCAGCAGTCGGGTCTGGGACAGCGAGGCTTTCTTC
TRBD1	TRBJ2-3	TRBV28	many	CASSFSSGGRTDTQYF	TGTGCCAGCAGTTTTTCGTCAGGGGGCCGGACAGATACGCAGTATTTT
.	TRBJ1-5	TRBV4-1	.	CASSQDPGGFGQPQHF	TGCGCCAGCAGCCAAGATCCGGGGGGGTTTGGGCAGCCCCAGCACTTT